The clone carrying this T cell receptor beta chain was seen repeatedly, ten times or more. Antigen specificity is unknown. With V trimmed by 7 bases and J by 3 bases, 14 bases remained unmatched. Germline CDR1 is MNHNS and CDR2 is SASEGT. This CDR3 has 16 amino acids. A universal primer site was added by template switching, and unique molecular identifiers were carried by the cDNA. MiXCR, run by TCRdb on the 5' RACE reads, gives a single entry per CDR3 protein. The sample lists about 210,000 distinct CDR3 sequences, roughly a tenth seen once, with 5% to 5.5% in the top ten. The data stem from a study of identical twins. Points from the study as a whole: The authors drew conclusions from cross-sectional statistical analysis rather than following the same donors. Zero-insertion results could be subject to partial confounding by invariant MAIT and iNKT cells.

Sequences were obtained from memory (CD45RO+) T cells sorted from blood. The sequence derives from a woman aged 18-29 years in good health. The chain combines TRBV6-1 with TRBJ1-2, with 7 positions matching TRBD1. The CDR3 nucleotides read TGTGCCAGCATAAGTAGAGCGGGGACAGAGTACTATGGCTACACCTTC. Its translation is CASISRAGTEYYGYTF.